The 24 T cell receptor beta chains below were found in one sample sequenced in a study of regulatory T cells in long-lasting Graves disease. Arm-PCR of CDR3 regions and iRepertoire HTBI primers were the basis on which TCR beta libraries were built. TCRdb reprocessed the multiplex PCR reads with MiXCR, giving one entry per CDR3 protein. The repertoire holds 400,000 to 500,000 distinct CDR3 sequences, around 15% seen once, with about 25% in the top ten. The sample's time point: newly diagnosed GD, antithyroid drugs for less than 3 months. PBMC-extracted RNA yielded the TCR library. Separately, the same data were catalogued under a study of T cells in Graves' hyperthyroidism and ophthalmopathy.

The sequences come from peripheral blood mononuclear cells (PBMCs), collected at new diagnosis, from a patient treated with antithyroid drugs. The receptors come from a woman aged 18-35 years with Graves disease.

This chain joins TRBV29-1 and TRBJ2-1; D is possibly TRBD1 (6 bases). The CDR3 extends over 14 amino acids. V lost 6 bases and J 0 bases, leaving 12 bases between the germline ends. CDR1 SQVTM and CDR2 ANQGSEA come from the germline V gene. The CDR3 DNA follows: TGCAGCGTCCACCGGGACAACTCCTACAATGAGCAGTTCTTC. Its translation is CSVHRDNSYNEQFF.

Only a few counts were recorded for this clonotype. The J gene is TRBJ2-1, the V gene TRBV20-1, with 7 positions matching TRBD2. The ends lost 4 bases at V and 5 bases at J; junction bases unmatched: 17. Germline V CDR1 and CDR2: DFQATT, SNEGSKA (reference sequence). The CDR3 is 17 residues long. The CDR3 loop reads CSAKNPSGGSANNEQFF. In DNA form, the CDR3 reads TGCAGTGCTAAAAATCCGTCGGGCGGGAGCGCAAACAATGAGCAGTTCTTC.

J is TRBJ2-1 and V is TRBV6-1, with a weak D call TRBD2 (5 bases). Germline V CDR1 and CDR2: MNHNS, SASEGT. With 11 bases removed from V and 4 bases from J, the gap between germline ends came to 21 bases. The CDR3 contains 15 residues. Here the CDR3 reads CASYRSGTTYNEQFF. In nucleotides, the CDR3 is TGTGCCTCTTATCGGAGCGGTACCACTTACAATGAGCAGTTCTTC.

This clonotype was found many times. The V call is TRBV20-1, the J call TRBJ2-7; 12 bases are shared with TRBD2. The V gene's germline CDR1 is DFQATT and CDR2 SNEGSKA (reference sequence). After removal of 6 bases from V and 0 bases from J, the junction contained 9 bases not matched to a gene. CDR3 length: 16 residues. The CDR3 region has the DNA TGCAGTGCCACTAGCGGGAGGCCGCCAAACTCCTACGAGCAGTACTTC. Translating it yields CSATSGRPPNSYEQYF.

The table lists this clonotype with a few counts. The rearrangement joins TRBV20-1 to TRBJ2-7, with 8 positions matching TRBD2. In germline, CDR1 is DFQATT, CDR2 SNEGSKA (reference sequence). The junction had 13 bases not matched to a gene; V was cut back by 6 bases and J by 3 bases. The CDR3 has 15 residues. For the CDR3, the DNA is TGCAGTGCCCTAACCCCACTAGCGGCTAGCTACGAGCAGTACTTC. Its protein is CSALTPLAASYEQYF.

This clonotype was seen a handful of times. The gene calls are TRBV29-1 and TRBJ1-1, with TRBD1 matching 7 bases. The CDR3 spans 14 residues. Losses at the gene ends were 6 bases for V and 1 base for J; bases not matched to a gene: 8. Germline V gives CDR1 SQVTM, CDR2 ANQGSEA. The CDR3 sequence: CSVAPGQQNTEAFF. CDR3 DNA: TGCAGCGTAGCACCGGGACAGCAGAACACTGAAGCTTTCTTT.

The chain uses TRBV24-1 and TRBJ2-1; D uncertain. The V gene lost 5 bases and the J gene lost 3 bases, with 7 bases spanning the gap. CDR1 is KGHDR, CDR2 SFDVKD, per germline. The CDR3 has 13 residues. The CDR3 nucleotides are TGTGCCACCAGTGGCGGCAACTACAATGAGCAGTTCTTC. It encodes CATSGGNYNEQFF.

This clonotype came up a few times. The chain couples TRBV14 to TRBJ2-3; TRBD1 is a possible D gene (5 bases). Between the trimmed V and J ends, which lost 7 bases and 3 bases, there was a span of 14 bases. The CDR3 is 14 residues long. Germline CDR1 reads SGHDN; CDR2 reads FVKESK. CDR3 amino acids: CASNRDSLTDTQYF. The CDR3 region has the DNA TGTGCCAGCAATCGCGACAGTCTAACAGATACGCAGTATTTT.

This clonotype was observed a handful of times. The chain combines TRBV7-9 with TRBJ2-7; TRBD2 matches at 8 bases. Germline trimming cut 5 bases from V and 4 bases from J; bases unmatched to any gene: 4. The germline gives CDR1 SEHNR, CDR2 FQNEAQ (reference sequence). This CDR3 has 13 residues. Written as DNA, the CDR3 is TGTGCCAGCAGCAACGGGGGGGGTTACGAGCAGTACTTC. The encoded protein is CASSNGGGYEQYF.

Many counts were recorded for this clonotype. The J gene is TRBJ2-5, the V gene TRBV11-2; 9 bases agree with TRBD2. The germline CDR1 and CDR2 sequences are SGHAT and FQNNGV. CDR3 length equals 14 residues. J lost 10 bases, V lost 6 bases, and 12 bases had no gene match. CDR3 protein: CASSVAGVGRDQYF. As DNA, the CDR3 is TGTGCCAGCAGTGTAGCGGGAGTCGGACGGGACCAGTACTTC.

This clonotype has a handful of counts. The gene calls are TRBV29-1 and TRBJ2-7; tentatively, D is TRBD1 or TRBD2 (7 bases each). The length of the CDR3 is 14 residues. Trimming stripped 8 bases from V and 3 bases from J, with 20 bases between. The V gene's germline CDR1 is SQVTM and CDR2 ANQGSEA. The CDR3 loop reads CSPVGGTAYYEQYF. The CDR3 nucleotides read TGCAGCCCTGTGGGGGGGACAGCTTACTACGAGCAGTACTTC.

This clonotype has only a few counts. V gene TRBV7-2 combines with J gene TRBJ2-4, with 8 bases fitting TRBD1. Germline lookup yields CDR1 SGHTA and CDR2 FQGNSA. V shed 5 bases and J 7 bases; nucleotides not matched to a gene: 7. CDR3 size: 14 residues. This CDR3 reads CASSGRDRRNIQYF. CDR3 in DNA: TGTGCCAGCAGCGGACGGGACAGGAGGAACATTCAGTACTTC.

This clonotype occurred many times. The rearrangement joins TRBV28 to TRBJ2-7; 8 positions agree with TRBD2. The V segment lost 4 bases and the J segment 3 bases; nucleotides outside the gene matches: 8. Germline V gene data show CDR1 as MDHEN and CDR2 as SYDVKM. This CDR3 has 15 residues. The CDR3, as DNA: TGTGCCAGCAGTTCCGGGGGGGGGAGTCGCTACGAGCAGTACTTC. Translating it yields CASSSGGGSRYEQYF. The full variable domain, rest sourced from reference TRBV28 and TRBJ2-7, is DVKVTQSSRYLVKRTGEKVFLECVQDMDHENMFWYRQDPGLGLRLIYFSYDVKMKEKGDIPEGYSVSREKKERFSLILESASTNQTSMYLCASSSGGGSRYEQYFGPGTRLTVT.

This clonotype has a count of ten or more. The CDR3 nucleotides are TGTGCCAGCAGGTTGTTGCGGGAGTACTCCTACAATGAGCAGTTCTTC. Protein: CASRLLREYSYNEQFF. This chain uses TRBV7-9 with TRBJ2-1, with 7 nucleotides matching TRBD2. The CDR3 has 16 residues. Germline V gene data show CDR1 as SEHNR and CDR2 as FQNEAQ (reference sequence). J gave up 0 bases and V 6 bases, and 8 bases lay outside the gene matches.

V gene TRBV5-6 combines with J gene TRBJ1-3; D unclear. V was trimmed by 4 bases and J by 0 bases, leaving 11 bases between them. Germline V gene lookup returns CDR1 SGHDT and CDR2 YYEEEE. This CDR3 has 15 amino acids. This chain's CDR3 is CASSIPAFSGNTIYF. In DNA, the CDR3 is TGTGCCAGCAGCATCCCCGCATTCTCTGGAAACACCATATATTTT. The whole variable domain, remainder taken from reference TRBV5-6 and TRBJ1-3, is DAGVTQSPTHLIKTRGQQVTLRCSPKSGHDTVSWYQQALGQGPQFIFQYYEEEERQRGNFPDRFSGHQFPNYSSELNVNALLLGDSALYLCASSIPAFSGNTIYFGEGSWLTVV.

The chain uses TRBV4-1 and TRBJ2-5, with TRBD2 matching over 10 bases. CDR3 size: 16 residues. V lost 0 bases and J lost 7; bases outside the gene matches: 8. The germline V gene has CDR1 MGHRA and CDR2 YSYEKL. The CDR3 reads CASSQERLAGEGTQYF. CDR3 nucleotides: TGCGCCAGCAGCCAAGAAAGGCTAGCGGGAGAAGGGACCCAGTACTTC.

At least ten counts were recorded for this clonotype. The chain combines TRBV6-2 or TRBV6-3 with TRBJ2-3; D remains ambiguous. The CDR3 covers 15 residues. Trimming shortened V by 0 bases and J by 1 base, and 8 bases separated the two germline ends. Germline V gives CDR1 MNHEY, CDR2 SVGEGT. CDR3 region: CASSYSASRTDTQYF. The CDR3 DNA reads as TGTGCCAGCAGTTACTCGGCCTCCCGCACAGATACGCAGTATTTT.

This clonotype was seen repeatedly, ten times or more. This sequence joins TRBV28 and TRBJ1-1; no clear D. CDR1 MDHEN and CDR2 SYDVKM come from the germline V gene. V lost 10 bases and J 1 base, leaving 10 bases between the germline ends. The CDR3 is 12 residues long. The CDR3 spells CATLQGNTEAFF. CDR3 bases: TGTGCCACCCTGCAAGGGAACACTGAAGCTTTCTTT.

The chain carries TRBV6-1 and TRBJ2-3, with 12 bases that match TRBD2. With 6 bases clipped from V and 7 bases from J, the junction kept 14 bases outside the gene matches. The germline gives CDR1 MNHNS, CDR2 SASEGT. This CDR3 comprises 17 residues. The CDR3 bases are TGTGCCAGCAGCTTCCTGGCTAGCGGGAGGGCTCTAAATACGCAGTATTTT. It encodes CASSFLASGRALNTQYF.

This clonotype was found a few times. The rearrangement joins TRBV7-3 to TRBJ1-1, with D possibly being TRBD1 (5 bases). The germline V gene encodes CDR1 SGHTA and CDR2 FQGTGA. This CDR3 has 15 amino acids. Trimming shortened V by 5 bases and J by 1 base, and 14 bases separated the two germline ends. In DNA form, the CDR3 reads TGTGCCAGCAGCCGACTAGGCGGGGGGAACACTGAAGCTTTCTTT. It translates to CASSRLGGGNTEAFF.

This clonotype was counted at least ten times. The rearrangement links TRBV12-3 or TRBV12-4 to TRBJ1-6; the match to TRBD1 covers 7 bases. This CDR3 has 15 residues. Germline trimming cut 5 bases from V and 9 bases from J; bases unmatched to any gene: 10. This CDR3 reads CASSGGPQGVSPLHF. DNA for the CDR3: TGTGCCAGCAGTGGGGGACCGCAGGGGGTTTCACCCCTCCACTTT.

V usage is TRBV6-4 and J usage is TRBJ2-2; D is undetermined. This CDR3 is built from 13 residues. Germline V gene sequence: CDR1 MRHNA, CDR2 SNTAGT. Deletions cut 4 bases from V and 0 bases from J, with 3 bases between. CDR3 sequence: CASSGANTGELFF. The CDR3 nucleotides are TGTGCCAGCAGTGGTGCGAACACCGGGGAGCTGTTTTTT.

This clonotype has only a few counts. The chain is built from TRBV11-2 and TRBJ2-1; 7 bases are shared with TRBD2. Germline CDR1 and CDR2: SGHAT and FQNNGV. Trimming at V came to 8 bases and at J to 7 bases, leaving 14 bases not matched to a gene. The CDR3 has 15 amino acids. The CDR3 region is CASGSQGLPSNEQFF. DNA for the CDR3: TGTGCCAGCGGATCCCAGGGACTACCGTCAAATGAGCAGTTCTTC.

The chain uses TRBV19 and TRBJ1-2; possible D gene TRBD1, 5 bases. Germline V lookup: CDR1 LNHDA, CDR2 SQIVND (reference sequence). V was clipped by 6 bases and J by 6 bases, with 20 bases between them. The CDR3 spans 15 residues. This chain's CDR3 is CASRRDGPRSHGYTF. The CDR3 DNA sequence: TGTGCCAGTAGACGGGACGGACCGAGAAGCCATGGCTACACCTTC.